This T cell receptor (beta chain) originates from a study of T cell responses to AZD1222 COVID-19 vaccine (dated by TCRdb to the early 2020s). For the wider study: Because spike-specific TCR depth and breadth did not differ between the two schedules, AZD1222 recipients who got a second dose at roughly 4 weeks were pooled with those who got a second dose at roughly 12 weeks. Trial participants were enrolled by age into 18-55, 56-69 and 70-plus year subgroups, with about 150, 28 and 57 TCR-sequenced participants respectively. TCR sequencing covered 233 trial participants: roughly 200 given two doses of AZD1222 and 26 given two doses of MenACWY control vaccine.

On this clone: Its antigen is unknown. One base away there is no much larger clone; base qualities are not given.

The full study reports these points: The 56-69-year group was small, and its depth increase did not reach significance, likely because of low power. Spike-specific TCR breadth and depth rose significantly after two AZD1222 doses compared with day 0 and with MenACWY recipients. Conclusions about previously exposed vaccinees are limited, since just a handful of AZD1222 recipients were seropositive for SARS-CoV-2 at baseline. Participants were mostly white British, with more females than males. The authors suggested clonal diversity may have been underestimated. The vaccine-associated CD4 TCRs covered the entire spike protein, and the dominant responses fell in regions 160-218 and 743-854. Because no day 14 peak-response samples were available, the repertoires could be characterized only after the peak T cell response. Epitopes outside the regions mutated in the B.1.351 and B.1.1.7 variants were reportedly recognized by nearly half of the unique spike-specific TCRs.

The CDR3 regions of human TCRbeta chains were analyzed by immunosequencing. The original pipeline was this. Repertoire TCRs were matched against a reference library of SARS-CoV-2-specific TCRs generated with the MIRA antigen-specificity platform. Breadth meant the fraction of unique TCRs that were SARS-CoV-2-associated, whereas depth meant the fraction of total T cells that were SARS-CoV-2-associated. Using the MIRA data, each spike-specific TCR was mapped to the spike region that the TCR reacts to and placed in a CD4 or CD8 class. Log10-transformed breadth and depth values were compared by one-way ANOVA with Sidak's multiple comparisons tests. As stored in TCRdb, this immuneACCESS dataset retains in-frame rearrangements with V and J assigned. A fraction of the clones does not appear; measured against another copy, unresolved V genes explain less than half of the discrepancy, and the remainder lacks a known reason. V and J calls and clone size are those listed in that table; D and trimming were worked out from the DNA. The sample table lists about 170,000 clones, roughly nine tenths of them with a count of one. More than 1.3% of the sample goes to the ten largest clones.

Interpreted using the paper, the time point label stands for: baseline before first vaccination. Vaccinee samples came from UK trials COV001 and COV002, including a single-blind randomized controlled phase 2/3 trial of AZD1222 (ChAdOx1 nCoV-19) in healthy adults. Trial participant PBMC samples were collected at day 0 and day 28 after the second dose for TCRbeta chain sequencing. From its cysteine to its phenylalanine, the CDR3 spans 16 amino acids. Only the CDR3 DNA stays, 48 bases, in frame from base 1. Based on the germline V gene (reference sequence), the CDR1 and CDR2 sequences are WNHNN and SYGVQD. V is pared back by 7 bases and J by 1 base, with 17 bases lying between the germline termini.

Sequenced material: peripheral blood, taken on day 0 of AZD1222 vaccination. The TCR was taken from an adult in good health. The V and J segments used are TRBV10-1 and TRBJ2-1; the D gene is perhaps TRBD2, from 6 matching bases. CDR3 loop: CASIPPWRGSYNEQFF. The sequenced DNA is TGCGCCAGCATCCCCCCTTGGAGGGGTTCCTACAATGAGCAGTTCTTC.